The present TCR beta chain was sequenced within a study of response to subunit inactivated influenza vaccine. The study, taken as a whole, reports: It was the authors' suggestion that each seasonal influenza vaccination recruits few new T cells.

V gave up 1 base and J gave up 3 bases, with 9 bases separating them. The CDR3 spans 14 residues. The germline V gene has CDR1 LGHNA and CDR2 YSLEER. Each CDR3 protein is one row after TCRdb ran MiXCR on the RT-PCR reads. The repertoire includes around 710,000 distinct CDR3 sequences, approximately 13% of them detected once, and less than 7% sits in the top ten. Ten or more counts support this clonotype. Its specificity is unknown. The chain has TRBV4-3 and TRBJ1-1, with unresolved D. This clonotype was sampled from a man aged 50 to 59 who received an inactivated influenza vaccine. The sample here was PBMCs from blood, taken 14 to 15 days before vaccination. DNA for the CDR3: TGCGCCAGCAGCCAAGCATGGCCGGACACTGAAGCTTTCTTT. This encodes CASSQAWPDTEAFF.